This T cell receptor (beta chain) was found in a study of cytomegalovirus exposure and HLA in healthy donors. The CDR3 has 12 residues. Unmatched junction bases numbered 5, after V lost 8 bases and J lost 8 bases. The germline V gene has CDR1 MNHEY and CDR2 SVGAGI. The PCR made use of 60 Vbeta and 13 Jbeta primers. Sequencing was performed with immunoSEQ multiplex PCR; in TCRdb, only in-frame clones are kept and a portion is missing. The table lists approximately 79,000 clones, with less than 6% in the top ten. The TCR sequence derives from a middle-aged man in good health and CMV-seronegative. The sequencing input was PBMCs. The genes are TRBV6-5 and TRBJ1-2; TRBD1 matches 10 bases. CDR3 region: CASADRGLGYTF. The CDR3 DNA reads as TGTGCCAGCGCGGACAGGGGGTTAGGCTACACCTTC.